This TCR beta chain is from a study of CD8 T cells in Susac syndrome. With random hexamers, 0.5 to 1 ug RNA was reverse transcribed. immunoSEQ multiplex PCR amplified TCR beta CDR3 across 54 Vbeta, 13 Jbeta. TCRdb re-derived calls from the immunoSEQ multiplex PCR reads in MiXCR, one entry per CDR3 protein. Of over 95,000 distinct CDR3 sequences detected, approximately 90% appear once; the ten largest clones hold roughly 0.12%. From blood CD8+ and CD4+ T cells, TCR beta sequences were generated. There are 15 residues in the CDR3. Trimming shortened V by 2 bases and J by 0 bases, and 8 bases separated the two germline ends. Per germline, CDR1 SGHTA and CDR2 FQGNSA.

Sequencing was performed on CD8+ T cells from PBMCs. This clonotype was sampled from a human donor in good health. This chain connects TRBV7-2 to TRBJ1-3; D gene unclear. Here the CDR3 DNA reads TGTGCCAGCAGCTTATCGTCCAACTCTGGAAACACCATATATTTT. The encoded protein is CASSLSSNSGNTIYF.